Shown below are 5 T cell receptor beta chains from a single sample sequenced in a study of glioma-infiltrating T cells. Using RNA template, CDR3s of TCR alpha and beta were amplified with iRepertoire arm-PCR. TCRdb re-derived calls from the multiplex PCR reads in MiXCR, one entry per CDR3 protein. The profile covers 300,000 to 400,000 distinct CDR3 sequences, with roughly two fifths appearing a single time and around 12% taken by the ten largest. What was sequenced was glioma tissue, nonneoplastic brain tissue, or PBMCs (not recorded which). These receptors were collected from a human donor with low-grade glioma or glioblastoma, undergoing nonglioma brain surgery, or in good health (not recorded which).

V and J are TRBV7-6 and TRBJ2-6; D is undetermined. Germline V gene lookup returns CDR1 SGHVS and CDR2 FNYEAQ. Trimming took 5 bases from V and 0 from J, leaving 8 bases between them. The CDR3 has 15 residues. DNA for the CDR3: TGTGCCAGCAGCCCCGTTTACTCTGGGGCCAACGTCCTGACTTTC. Translation gives CASSPVYSGANVLTF.

The chain is built from TRBV6-2 or TRBV6-3 and TRBJ2-2; 9 bases line up with TRBD1. The CDR3 is made up of 16 amino acids. J was trimmed by 4 bases and V by 6 bases; bases with no gene match: 9. From germline, CDR1 is MNHEY and CDR2 SVGEGT. The CDR3 region has the DNA TGTGCCAGCAGGCAGAACAGGGGGCTGGGCACCGGGGAGCTGTTTTTT. Protein: CASRQNRGLGTGELFF.

As to this clonotype: A much larger clone is a single base away; this may be a read error. This CDR3 fails to terminate in the conserved phenylalanine or tryptophan, so it likely reflects a read error. The chain joins TRBV6-1 to TRBJ2-7; 9 bases match TRBD1. Per germline, CDR1 MNHNS and CDR2 SASEGT. After removal of 6 bases from V and 2 bases from J, the junction contained 5 bases not matched to a gene. The CDR3 has 14 amino acids. The CDR3 DNA reads TGTGCCAGCAGCGACAGGGGGGTCGCCTACGAGCAGTACTCC. Translation gives CASSDRGVAYEQYS.

Points on this clonotype: Germline is not matched at one junction end, which may reflect a read error. The chain couples TRBV5-4 to TRBJ2-7; 7 nucleotides line up with TRBD2. Per germline, CDR1 SGHNT and CDR2 YYREEE (reference sequence). This CDR3 has 15 amino acids. CDR3 sequence: CASSLESGKTYKQYF. CDR3 nucleotides: TGTGCCAGCAGCTTGGAAAGCGGGAAGACCTACAAGCAGTACTTC.

This rearrangement joins TRBV3-1 to TRBJ2-1; D is uncertain. V was shortened by 0 bases and J by 0 bases, with 6 bases between the two germline ends. There are 15 residues in the CDR3. CDR1 LGHDT and CDR2 YNNKEL come from the germline V gene (reference sequence). For the CDR3, the DNA is TGTGCCAGCAGCCAAGACGCTTCCTCCTACAATGAGCAGTTCTTC. Translated: CASSQDASSYNEQFF.